This T cell receptor (beta chain) was sequenced during a study of blood T cell repertoires in COVID-19. Study-wide context: Sample material is recorded as cDNA or gDNA derived from T cells, B-cell-depleted T cells, or PBMCs.

Original data processing: Reference gene primer amplification gave nucleated cell count estimates. Libraries were prepared by immunoSEQ multiplex PCR; TCRdb keeps only in-frame clonotypes and omits some of them. V and J calls and clone size come straight from that table; D and trimming were deduced from the DNA. The table has a few hundred thousand clones, about nine tenths seen once. The V and J ends lost 5 bases and 4 bases, in that order; junction bases with no gene match: 9. Germline V lookup: CDR1 SGHVS, CDR2 FNYEAQ. CDR3 length equals 16 residues. Participants were aged about 18 to 90 years, lived in roughly 25 US areas, and enrolled virtually. The study assigned cohorts using participant-reported clinical history.

Sequenced material: PBMCs or T cells enriched from blood (not recorded which). The chain couples TRBV7-6 to TRBJ2-3, with 10 bases aligning to TRBD2. The receptor was isolated from a woman aged 55 to 70 who had recovered from COVID-19. CDR3: CASSAGVAGGSDTQYF. The CDR3 DNA follows: TGTGCCAGCAGCGCCGGGGTAGCGGGGGGTTCAGATACGCAGTATTTT.